This T cell receptor beta chain was sequenced in a study of cytomegalovirus exposure and HLA in healthy donors. General study findings and limits: Among donors in an Asian-associated ancestry cluster, a later analysis reportedly found fewer N-insertions than the roughly 700-donor mean. Reports indicate that TCR beta sequences accurately predicted the HLA-A and HLA-B alleles of most subjects. TCR beta V segments were, for the most part, productive about 87% or about 30% of the time in an earlier analysis.

With regard to this clone: Its antigen is not known.

The study ran its PCR with 60 Vbeta and 13 Jbeta primers. In the authors' methods: An analysis that came later counted tens of millions of unique TCR beta chains, approximately 11 million shared. Libraries were prepared by immunoSEQ multiplex PCR; TCRdb keeps only in-frame clonotypes and omits some of them. The V and J calls and clone size were taken over from that table, and D and trimming were inferred from the DNA. The repertoire holds 130,000 or so clones, with 65% to 75% as singletons. Trimming pared 4 bases from V and 5 bases from J, leaving 21 bases between. Germline lookup yields CDR1 PRHDT and CDR2 FYEKMQ (reference sequence). The CDR3 totals 16 residues.

Sequenced material: PBMCs. This rearrangement joins TRBV13 to TRBJ2-7, with D perhaps TRBD2 (6 bases). The TCR was taken from a man aged 40-55 years in good health and CMV-seropositive. CDR3 bases: TGTGCCAGCAGCTCACGCCTTGCGGGACCCACCAACGAGCAGTACTTC. As protein: CASSSRLAGPTNEQYF. Full variable domain (missing parts from reference TRBV13 and TRBJ2-7): AAGVIQSPRHLIKEKRETATLKCYPIPRHDTVYWYQQGPGQDPQFLISFYEKMQSDKGSIPDRFSAQQFSDYHSELNMSSLELGDSALYFCASSSRLAGPTNEQYFGPGTRLTVT.